These T cell receptor beta chains were read from a single sample in a study of a mutant IDH1 vaccine in newly diagnosed glioma. These receptors' antigens are unknown. The method was immunoSEQ multiplex PCR; TCRdb's version includes in-frame clones alone and lacks a portion of them. Of over 25,000 clones in the sample, approximately 88% were seen once. The input for sequencing was PBMCs, taken from a glioma patient whose treatment included an IDH1 peptide vaccine. These receptors originate from a man aged 35 to 55 with glioma. Each CDR3 is given with its conserved first and last residue. Each record gives: J gene, V gene, clone size, CDR3 length, D gene, CDR3 protein, CDR3 DNA. D genes are given only for firm matches. Rows may omit the clone size; those that give it use once, few, many or a size class.

J gene: TRBJ2-5
V gene: TRBV6-5
clone size: -
CDR3 length: 15
D gene: -
CDR3 protein: CASSYSGSAAETQYF
CDR3 DNA: TGTGCCAGCAGTTACTCGGGGTCGGCAGCAGAGACCCAGTACTTC

J gene: TRBJ1-2
V gene: TRBV7-2
clone size: -
CDR3 length: 13
D gene: -
CDR3 protein: CASSTGHDNSLTF
CDR3 DNA: TGTGCCAGCAGCACGGGACATGACAACTCCCTAACCTTC

J gene: TRBJ2-7
V gene: TRBV27
clone size: -
CDR3 length: 14
D gene: TRBD2
CDR3 protein: CASSVVSGSYEQYF
CDR3 DNA: TGTGCCAGCAGTGTTGTTAGCGGGAGCTACGAGCAGTACTTC

J gene: TRBJ1-2
V gene: TRBV28
clone size: -
CDR3 length: 12
D gene: -
CDR3 protein: CATTTMGYGYTF
CDR3 DNA: TGTGCCACCACCACAATGGGCTATGGCTACACCTTC

J gene: TRBJ2-3
V gene: TRBV30
clone size: -
CDR3 length: 13
D gene: TRBD2
CDR3 protein: CAWGAGDGDTQYF
CDR3 DNA: TGTGCCTGGGGTGCGGGGGATGGAGATACGCAGTATTTT

J gene: TRBJ2-2
V gene: TRBV29-1
clone size: -
CDR3 length: 13
D gene: TRBD2
CDR3 protein: CSVDPGGTGELFF
CDR3 DNA: TGCAGCGTTGATCCCGGGGGGACCGGGGAGCTGTTTTTT

J gene: TRBJ1-4
V gene: TRBV5-1
clone size: -
CDR3 length: 15
D gene: TRBD1
CDR3 protein: CASSWGQGSNEKLFF
CDR3 DNA: TGCGCCAGCAGCTGGGGACAGGGCTCGAACGAAAAACTGTTTTTT

J gene: TRBJ1-5
V gene: TRBV28
clone size: -
CDR3 length: 14
D gene: -
CDR3 protein: CASMRQAPNQPQHF
CDR3 DNA: TGTGCCAGCATGAGACAGGCCCCCAATCAGCCCCAGCATTTT

J gene: TRBJ1-1
V gene: TRBV6-4
clone size: -
CDR3 length: 13
D gene: -
CDR3 protein: CASSEGVNTEAFF
CDR3 DNA: TGTGCCAGCAGTGAAGGGGTGAACACTGAAGCTTTCTTT

J gene: TRBJ2-1
V gene: TRBV14
clone size: -
CDR3 length: 14
D gene: -
CDR3 protein: CASSQDWQSHEQFF
CDR3 DNA: TGTGCCAGCAGCCAAGACTGGCAAAGCCATGAGCAGTTCTTC

J gene: TRBJ2-2
V gene: TRBV19
clone size: -
CDR3 length: 15
D gene: -
CDR3 protein: CASSQGPLPLGELFF
CDR3 DNA: TGTGCCAGTAGTCAGGGACCCCTGCCCCTAGGGGAGCTGTTTTTT

J gene: TRBJ2-3
V gene: TRBV5-4
clone size: -
CDR3 length: 14
D gene: TRBD1
CDR3 protein: CASSVLAGGDTQYF
CDR3 DNA: TGTGCCAGCAGCGTGCTAGCAGGGGGAGATACGCAGTATTTT

J gene: TRBJ1-2
V gene: TRBV25-1
clone size: -
CDR3 length: 13
D gene: TRBD1
CDR3 protein: CASSPSGTGLLFF
CDR3 DNA: TGTGCCAGCAGTCCATCCGGGACAGGCCTTCTTTTCTTC

J gene: TRBJ1-2
V gene: TRBV27
clone size: -
CDR3 length: 15
D gene: -
CDR3 protein: CASSPYDRDTHGYTF
CDR3 DNA: TGTGCCAGCAGTCCATACGACCGGGACACTCATGGCTACACCTTC

J gene: TRBJ1-2
V gene: TRBV5-5
clone size: -
CDR3 length: 15
D gene: TRBD1
CDR3 protein: CASSFRTGSFDGYTF
CDR3 DNA: TGTGCCAGCAGCTTCAGGACAGGGTCTTTTGATGGCTACACCTTC

J gene: TRBJ2-3
V gene: TRBV27
clone size: -
CDR3 length: 16
D gene: TRBD1
CDR3 protein: CASSLRGGLSTDTQYF
CDR3 DNA: TGTGCCAGCAGTTTACGAGGGGGCCTCAGCACAGATACGCAGTATTTT

J gene: TRBJ2-3
V gene: TRBV18
clone size: once
CDR3 length: 17
D gene: -
CDR3 protein: CASSPAGGRLNTDTQYF
CDR3 DNA: TGTGCCAGCTCACCCGCCGGGGGGCGACTGAACACAGATACGCAGTATTTT

J gene: TRBJ1-2
V gene: TRBV7-9
clone size: -
CDR3 length: 16
D gene: -
CDR3 protein: CASSFRAGDSILGYTF
CDR3 DNA: TGTGCCAGCAGCTTCCGGGCTGGGGATTCAATATTGGGCTACACCTTC

J gene: TRBJ2-5
V gene: TRBV6-6
clone size: -
CDR3 length: 15
D gene: TRBD1
CDR3 protein: CASSQDRGGGETQYF
CDR3 DNA: TGTGCCAGCAGTCAGGACAGGGGAGGGGGAGAGACCCAGTACTTC

J gene: TRBJ1-2
V gene: TRBV2
clone size: -
CDR3 length: 13
D gene: -
CDR3 protein: CASSARGHYGYTF
CDR3 DNA: TGTGCCAGCAGCGCTCGGGGCCACTATGGCTACACCTTC

J gene: TRBJ2-5
V gene: TRBV7-8
clone size: -
CDR3 length: 16
D gene: TRBD2
CDR3 protein: CASSPGTSGRKETQYF
CDR3 DNA: TGTGCCAGCAGCCCCGGGACTAGCGGGAGGAAAGAGACCCAGTACTTC

J gene: TRBJ2-7
V gene: TRBV6-5
clone size: -
CDR3 length: 14
D gene: TRBD1
CDR3 protein: CASSYGQVTYEQYF
CDR3 DNA: TGTGCCAGCAGTTACGGACAGGTGACCTACGAGCAGTACTTC

J gene: TRBJ2-1
V gene: TRBV4-3
clone size: -
CDR3 length: 18
D gene: TRBD2
CDR3 protein: CASSQVPSGRVTYNEQFF
CDR3 DNA: TGCGCCAGCAGCCAAGTGCCTAGCGGGAGGGTGACCTACAATGAGCAGTTCTTC

J gene: TRBJ1-1
V gene: TRBV7-9
clone size: -
CDR3 length: 14
D gene: -
CDR3 protein: CASSLRLMGSEAFF
CDR3 DNA: TGTGCCAGCAGCTTGCGGTTGATGGGGTCTGAAGCTTTCTTT

J gene: TRBJ2-5
V gene: TRBV2
clone size: -
CDR3 length: 14
D gene: -
CDR3 protein: CASSSDRSKETQYF
CDR3 DNA: TGTGCCAGCAGTTCGGATCGGTCCAAAGAGACCCAGTACTTC

J gene: TRBJ1-4
V gene: TRBV5-8
clone size: -
CDR3 length: 12
D gene: TRBD1
CDR3 protein: CASSLGQGKLFF
CDR3 DNA: TGTGCCAGCAGCTTGGGACAGGGAAAACTGTTTTTT

J gene: TRBJ2-7
V gene: TRBV19
clone size: -
CDR3 length: 14
D gene: TRBD1
CDR3 protein: CASSIRAGGWEQYF
CDR3 DNA: TGTGCCAGTAGTATCCGGGCAGGGGGCTGGGAGCAGTACTTC

J gene: TRBJ1-1
V gene: TRBV5-1
clone size: -
CDR3 length: 15
D gene: TRBD1
CDR3 protein: CASSMEEKGGDEAFF
CDR3 DNA: TGCGCCAGCAGCATGGAGGAGAAAGGGGGCGATGAAGCTTTCTTT